A selection of T cell receptor beta chains follows, all from one sample in a study of T cells in Graves' hyperthyroidism and ophthalmopathy. One entry per CDR3 protein, called by TCRdb with MiXCR from the multiplex PCR reads. The data show 450,000 to 600,000 distinct CDR3 sequences, about 20% seen once. Material: blood. The receptors were sampled from a man between 40 and 49 years old with Graves' ophthalmopathy. CDR3s include the opening cysteine and the closing phenylalanine or tryptophan. The D gene is left open where the match is weak. Not every row has a clone size; where given, it reads once, few, many or a size class.

size	V	D	J	CDR3	DNA
few	TRBV14	-	TRBJ1-5	CASSQDIGQENQPQHF	TGTGCCAGCAGCCAAGATATAGGTCAGGAGAATCAGCCCCAGCATTTT
many	TRBV6-1	TRBD1	TRBJ2-5	CASSHGQGGVETQYF	TGTGCCAGCAGTCATGGACAGGGGGGTGTGGAGACCCAGTACTTC
-	TRBV5-1	TRBD2	TRBJ2-1	CASSDAGDLSYNEQFF	TGCGCCAGCAGCGACGCGGGGGACCTCTCCTACAATGAGCAGTTCTTC
many	TRBV10-3	-	TRBJ1-3	CAISPQGAGNTIYF	TGTGCCATCAGTCCACAGGGTGCTGGAAACACCATATATTTT
few	TRBV12-3/TRBV12-4	-	TRBJ1-3	CASSTVAIYF	TGTGCCAGCAGTACCGTCGCCATATATTTT
many	TRBV11-2	-	TRBJ1-1	CASSLGQATNTEAFF	TGTGCCAGCAGCTTAGGGCAGGCGACGAACACTGAAGCTTTCTTT
few	TRBV15	-	TRBJ2-5	CATSRDRLQETQYF	TGTGCCACCAGCAGAGATCGACTCCAAGAGACCCAGTACTTC
many	TRBV20-1	-	TRBJ1-1	CSARGRGRTEAFF	TGCAGTGCTAGGGGCAGGGGCCGGACTGAAGCTTTCTTT
once	TRBV7-2	-	TRBJ2-7	CASSLGPGVGYEQYF	TGTGCCAGCAGCTTAGGTCCAGGAGTGGGCTACGAGCAGTACTTC
-	TRBV5-6	-	TRBJ2-5	CASSSGMGLQETQYF	TGTGCCAGCAGCTCGGGTATGGGGCTACAAGAGACCCAGTACTTC
many	TRBV4-3	-	TRBJ1-2	CASSQDFQGNGYTF	TGCGCCAGCAGCCAAGATTTTCAGGGGAATGGCTACACCTTC
many	TRBV7-6	TRBD2	TRBJ2-5	CASSPTSGRYQETQYF	TGTGCCAGCAGCCCAACTAGCGGGAGGTACCAAGAGACCCAGTACTTC
-	TRBV30	-	TRBJ2-1	CAWGGRRDNEQFF	TGTGCCTGGGGAGGCAGGCGGGACAATGAGCAGTTCTTC
-	TRBV19	-	TRBJ1-1	CASKRNTEAFF	TGTGCCAGTAAGAGGAACACTGAAGCTTTCTTT
few	TRBV18	-	TRBJ1-6	CASSPLGATRHSPLHF	TGTGCCAGCTCACCACTCGGGGCGACTCGGCATTCACCCCTCCACTTT
-	TRBV19	-	TRBJ2-6	CASSRIGGVSGANVLTF	TGTGCCAGTAGTCGAATAGGAGGGGTCTCTGGGGCCAACGTCCTGACTTTC
many	TRBV6-1	-	TRBJ1-1	CATRRGGDSEAFF	TGTGCCACCAGGCGAGGGGGAGACTCTGAAGCTTTCTTT
-	TRBV19	-	TRBJ1-5	CASSADLNRNQPQHF	TGTGCCAGTAGTGCCGACCTAAACAGGAATCAGCCCCAGCATTTT
few	TRBV5-1	TRBD1	TRBJ2-2	CASRQQGVETGELFF	TGCGCCAGCAGACAACAGGGGGTGGAGACCGGGGAGCTGTTTTTT
few	TRBV28	-	TRBJ1-2	CASSGARGGGGYTF	TGTGCCAGCAGTGGAGCCAGGGGAGGTGGTGGCTACACCTTC